These 3 T cell receptor beta chains originate from one sample sequenced in a study of cytomegalovirus exposure and HLA in healthy donors. The PCR made use of 60 Vbeta and 13 Jbeta primers. Sequencing used immunoSEQ multiplex PCR; TCRdb keeps in-frame clones, though not all of them. The sample yields under 200,000 clones, 70% to 80% seen once. Sequenced material: PBMCs. The receptors derive from a man aged 30 to 45 in good health and CMV-seronegative.

The chain recombines TRBV28 with TRBJ2-7, with 9 positions matching TRBD2. Trimming at V came to 5 bases and at J to 6 bases, leaving 11 bases not matched to a gene. Germline V gene sequence: CDR1 MDHEN, CDR2 SYDVKM. The CDR3 runs to 15 residues. CDR3: CASSKEGTSFLEQYF. CDR3 in DNA: TGTGCCAGCAGTAAAGAAGGGACTAGCTTTCTCGAGCAGTACTTC.

This clone was picked up a small number of times. The chain carries TRBV4-1 and TRBJ2-1; 9 nucleotides match TRBD1. This CDR3 is 15 amino acids long. Germline trimming cut 1 base from V and 9 bases from J; bases unmatched to any gene: 7. Germline V CDR1 and CDR2: MGHRA, YSYEKL. CDR3 region: CASSQAYRGRSEQFF. CDR3 bases: TGCGCCAGCAGCCAAGCGTACAGGGGGCGGAGTGAGCAGTTCTTC.

This clone was found a few times. The chain recombines TRBV4-1 with TRBJ2-2; 8 bases match TRBD1. The CDR3 has 16 amino acids. CDR1 is MGHRA and CDR2 is YSYEKL in the germline V gene. Trimming cost V 0 bases and J 7 bases; bases outside gene matches: 7. CDR3 nucleotides: TGCGCCAGCAGCCAAGAGAACAGGGGGTCGGGCGGGGAGCTGTTTTTT. Translated, it gives CASSQENRGSGGELFF.